This T cell receptor (beta chain) stems from a study of T cell clones after liver transplantation. Across the whole study: Graft-donor-reactive sequences were compared with third-party-reactive TCRbeta sequences from pre-transplant mixed lymphocyte reactions. Patients counted as tolerant after at least one year off all immunosuppression, enzymes not exceeding twice normal.

Trimming took off 4 bases at V and 0 bases at J, with 10 bases between the two ends. This CDR3 region has 14 residues. Germline V gene sequence: CDR1 SGHRS, CDR2 YFSETQ. Sequencing used immunoSEQ multiplex PCR; TCRdb keeps in-frame clones, though not all of them. Among about 68,000 clones, almost 95% were seen once, and the ten largest hold roughly 0.9%. This TCR came from a human patient who received a liver transplant. The graft donor may have given rise to some T cells. This chain links TRBV5-1 with TRBJ1-1; no definite D call. The starting material was CD4+ T cells from blood, obtained less than 26 months after liver transplant. The CDR3 coding sequence is TGCGCCAGCAGCCTAGACATAATGAACACTGAAGCTTTCTTT. As protein: CASSLDIMNTEAFF.